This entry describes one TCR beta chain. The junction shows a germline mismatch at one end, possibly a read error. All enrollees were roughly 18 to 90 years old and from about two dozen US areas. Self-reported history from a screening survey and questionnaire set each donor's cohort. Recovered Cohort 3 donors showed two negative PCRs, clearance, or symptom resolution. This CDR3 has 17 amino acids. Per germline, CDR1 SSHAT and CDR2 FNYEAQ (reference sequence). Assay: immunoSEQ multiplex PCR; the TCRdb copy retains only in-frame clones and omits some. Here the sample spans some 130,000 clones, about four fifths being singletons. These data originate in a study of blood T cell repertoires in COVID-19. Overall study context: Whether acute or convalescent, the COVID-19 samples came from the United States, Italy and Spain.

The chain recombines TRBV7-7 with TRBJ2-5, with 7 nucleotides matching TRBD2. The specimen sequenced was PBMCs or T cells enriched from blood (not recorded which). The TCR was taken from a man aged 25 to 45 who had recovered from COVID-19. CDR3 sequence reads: CASSLGRWGGREETQYF. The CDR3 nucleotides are TGTGCTAGCAGCTTAGGCCGGTGGGGGGGTAGAGAAGAGACCCAGTACTTC.